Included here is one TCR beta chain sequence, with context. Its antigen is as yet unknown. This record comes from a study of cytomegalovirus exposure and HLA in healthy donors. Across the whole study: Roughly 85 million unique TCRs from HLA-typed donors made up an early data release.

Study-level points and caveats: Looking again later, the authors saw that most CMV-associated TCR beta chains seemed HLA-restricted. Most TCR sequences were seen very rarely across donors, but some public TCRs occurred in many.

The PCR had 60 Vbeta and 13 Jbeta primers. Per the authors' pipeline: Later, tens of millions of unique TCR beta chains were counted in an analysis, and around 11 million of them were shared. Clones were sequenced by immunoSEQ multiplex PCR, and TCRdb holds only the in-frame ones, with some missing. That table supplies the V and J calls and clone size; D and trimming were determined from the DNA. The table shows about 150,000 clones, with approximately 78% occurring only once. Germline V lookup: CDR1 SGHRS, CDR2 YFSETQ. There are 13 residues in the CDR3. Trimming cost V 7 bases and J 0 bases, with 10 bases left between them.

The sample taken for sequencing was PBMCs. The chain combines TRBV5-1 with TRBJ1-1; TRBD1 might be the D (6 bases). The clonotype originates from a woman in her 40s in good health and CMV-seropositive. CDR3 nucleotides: TGCGCCAGCGGACAGAAAATGAACACTGAAGCTTTCTTT. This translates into CASGQKMNTEAFF.